Presented here are 7 T cell receptor beta chains from one specimen sequenced in a study of T cell responses to AZD1222 COVID-19 vaccine. TCRdb keeps only in-frame clones here, not all; method: immunoSEQ multiplex PCR. The sample lists tens of thousands of clones; around 87% were seen once. The sequences come from peripheral blood, collected 28 days after the second AZD1222 dose. The source is an adult who received the AZD1222 COVID-19 vaccine.

The rearrangement uses TRBV28 and TRBJ2-4, with a weak D call TRBD2 (6 bases). V lost 6 bases and J 0 bases, leaving 15 bases between the germline ends. CDR1 MDHEN and CDR2 SYDVKM come from the germline V gene. This CDR3 contains 16 residues. The CDR3 loop is CASRTLAELAKNIQYF. CDR3 nucleotide sequence: TGTGCCAGCAGAACTTTAGCGGAACTAGCCAAAAACATTCAGTACTTC. Using reference TRBV28 and TRBJ2-4 for the parts outside the CDR3, the full variable domain is DVKVTQSSRYLVKRTGEKVFLECVQDMDHENMFWYRQDPGLGLRLIYFSYDVKMKEKGDIPEGYSVSREKKERFSLILESASTNQTSMYLCASRTLAELAKNIQYFGAGTRLSVL.

This chain joins TRBV11-3 and TRBJ2-7; TRBD2 agrees at 7 bases. Germline V CDR1 and CDR2: SGHNT, YENEEA. Losses at the gene ends were 6 bases for V and 2 bases for J; bases not matched to a gene: 25. The CDR3 is 20 residues long. The CDR3 DNA reads as TGTGCCAGCAGACACCCCACGGAACTAGCGCCACGGAGTAGCCCCTACGAGCAGTACTTC. Its protein is CASRHPTELAPRSSPYEQYF.

V and J are TRBV9 and TRBJ1-6; 10 bases align to TRBD1. CDR1 is SGDLS, CDR2 YYNGEE, per germline. The CDR3 covers 17 residues. Trimming took 3 bases from V and 4 from J; bases not matched to a gene: 7. CDR3 bases: TGTGCCAGCAGCGAGACGACAGGGGGCAGGTATAATTCACCCCTCCACTTT. Amino acids: CASSETTGGRYNSPLHF.

The genes are TRBV7-8 and TRBJ1-5; tentatively, D is TRBD1 (5 bases). V lost 4 bases to trimming and J lost 0 bases, with 10 bases between them. From germline, CDR1 is SGHVS and CDR2 FQNEAQ. There are 15 residues in the CDR3. The CDR3 sequence is CASSSQGNSNQPQHF. In nucleotides, the CDR3 is TGTGCCAGCAGCTCCCAGGGTAATAGCAATCAGCCCCAGCATTTT.

V gene TRBV9 combines with J gene TRBJ2-1; D is possibly TRBD1 or TRBD2 (5 bases each). The CDR3 sequence is 15 residues long. V dropped 0 bases and J dropped 0 bases, with 7 bases sitting between them. Germline CDR1 SGDLS, CDR2 YYNGEE. In nucleotides, the CDR3 is TGTGCCAGCAGCGTAGTGGGGACCTCCTACAATGAGCAGTTCTTC. Amino acid sequence: CASSVVGTSYNEQFF.

The chain couples TRBV9 to TRBJ1-6, with TRBD1 as a possible D gene (6 bases). V dropped 1 base and J dropped 6 bases, with 11 bases sitting between them. Germline V gene sequence: CDR1 SGDLS, CDR2 YYNGEE. The CDR3 length is 15 residues. The CDR3 DNA is TGTGCCAGCAGCGTAAGCCCGGGGGCTAATTCACCCCTCCACTTT. This sequence encodes CASSVSPGANSPLHF.

This chain uses TRBV30 with TRBJ1-2; D is ambiguous. The ends were cut back, 2 bases at V and 8 bases at J, with 21 bases in the middle. The CDR3 is 15 amino acids. Germline V gene lookup returns CDR1 GTSNPN and CDR2 SVGIG (reference sequence). This CDR3 is CAWSQPTWPPSGYTF. The CDR3 bases are TGTGCCTGGAGTCAACCCACCTGGCCCCCTTCCGGCTACACCTTC.